This TCR beta chain was documented in a study of Ad26.COV2.S vaccination and SARS-CoV-2 variants. Study-level background: Dosing was one shot or two shots 56 days apart.

Sample treatment: some 20 received Ad26.COV2.S at low or high dose, single or two shots; about 5 received placebo; per-sample allocation not given. Sample collection was performed on day 63 after the first vaccine or placebo injection. In germline, CDR1 is PRHDT, CDR2 FYEKMQ (reference sequence). J gave up 2 bases and V 5 bases, and 7 bases lay outside the gene matches. The CDR3 sequence is 15 residues long. Profiling relied on immunoSEQ multiplex PCR, and the TCRdb table lists in-frame clones only, not all of them. The table includes fewer than 800,000 clones, 89% detected once. The chain couples TRBV13 to TRBJ2-7; 9 nucleotides agree with TRBD2. The source material was peripheral blood, sampled in a trial of Ad26.COV2.S vaccine versus placebo. The receptor was derived from a person between 18 and 65 years old who received the Ad26.COV2.S COVID-19 vaccine or a placebo. In DNA, the CDR3 is TGTGCCAGCAGCACCCTGGCGGGAGGGCCCTACGAGCAGTACTTC. It translates to CASSTLAGGPYEQYF.